These 30 T cell receptor beta chains share one sample of origin, sequenced in a study of shared clonotypes between healthy human individuals. CD45RO-negative, CCR7-selected cells formed the naive CD8 fraction, which excluded terminally differentiated effector memory CD45RA+ cells. The repertoire was sequenced with immunoSEQ multiplex PCR; TCRdb's copy has only in-frame clones and lacks some. The sample records approximately 1.9 million clones, around 93% being singletons. Sequenced material: naive CD8+ T cells from PBMCs. The source of these receptors is a man aged 18 to 29 in good health. Some clones in this sample may be carry-over from other donors' samples.

The chain employs TRBV7-9 and TRBJ2-3; D may be TRBD1 or TRBD2 (5 bases each). From germline, CDR1 is SEHNR and CDR2 FQNEAQ (reference sequence). The CDR3 totals 13 residues. Trimming took 6 bases from V and 7 from J, leaving 14 bases between them. The CDR3 region has the DNA TGTGCCAGCAGACAAAAAGGGACGAATACGCAGTATTTT. Its translation: CASRQKGTNTQYF.

To note about this clone: Other nucleotide sequences in the sample specify the same CDR3. CDR3 region: CASSSRTGNYEQYF. The CDR3 DNA reads TGTGCCAGCAGTTCACGGACAGGGAACTACGAGCAGTACTTC. This rearrangement joins TRBV27 to TRBJ2-7, with 8 bases aligning to TRBD1. The germline V gene has CDR1 MNHEY and CDR2 SMNVEV (reference sequence). V shed 4 bases, J shed 3 bases, and the junction held 5 bases outside the gene matches. The CDR3 runs to 14 residues.

J is TRBJ1-2 and V is TRBV27; D gene unclear. The CDR3 loop spans 13 amino acids. V was pared by 3 bases and J by 3 bases, with 8 bases between. CDR1 and CDR2 from the germline V gene are MNHEY and SMNVEV (reference sequence). Here the CDR3 reads CASSLNPYYGYTF. The CDR3 DNA reads TGTGCCAGCAGTTTGAATCCCTACTATGGCTACACCTTC.

This chain uses TRBV18 with TRBJ2-7; TRBD2 agrees at 13 bases. V lost 6 bases and J lost 5; bases outside the gene matches: 16. Germline V gene sequence: CDR1 KGHSH, CDR2 LQKENI. This CDR3 comprises 18 residues. In nucleotides, the CDR3 is TGTGCCAGCTCCATTCTAGGAGGACTAGCGGGAGTTGGGGACGAGCAGTACTTC. It codes for CASSILGGLAGVGDEQYF.

The chain carries TRBV7-9 and TRBJ1-1; 8 bases map to TRBD1. V gave up 6 bases and J gave up 1 base; unmatched junction bases: 7. CDR1 and CDR2 (germline): SEHNR, FQNEAQ (reference sequence). The CDR3 totals 15 residues. CDR3 sequence: CASRTGGGANTEAFF. The CDR3, as DNA: TGTGCCAGCAGAACAGGGGGAGGGGCGAACACTGAAGCTTTCTTT.

The gene calls are TRBV2 and TRBJ2-7, with D maybe TRBD2 (5 bases). This CDR3 spans 13 amino acids. From germline, CDR1 is SNHLY and CDR2 FYNNEI. Deletions cut 4 bases from V and 1 base from J, with 8 bases between. The CDR3 coding sequence is TGTGCCAGCAGTGGCGGGCTATCCTACGAGCAGTACTTC. It is translated as CASSGGLSYEQYF.

V and J are TRBV11-2 and TRBJ2-1; 7 positions match TRBD2. Germline CDR1 is SGHAT and CDR2 is FQNNGV. V lost 0 bases, J lost 4 bases, and 6 bases stayed unmatched. This CDR3 has 16 residues. The CDR3 region is CASSLEWREPYNEQFF. Written as DNA, the CDR3 is TGTGCCAGCAGCTTAGAGTGGCGGGAGCCATACAATGAGCAGTTCTTC.

This clone showed up just a few times. V gene TRBV30 combines with J gene TRBJ1-1, with D uncertain. V lost 4 bases to trimming and J lost 4 bases, with 13 bases between them. The CDR3 has 13 residues. The germline gives CDR1 GTSNPN, CDR2 SVGIG (reference sequence). As DNA, the CDR3 is TGTGCCTGGAACCCGACGGAGGGCACTGAAGCTTTCTTT. This gives the protein CAWNPTEGTEAFF.

This sequence joins TRBV7-9 and TRBJ2-7; 12 nucleotides agree with TRBD1. V lost 4 bases to trimming and J lost 4 bases; unmatched junction nucleotides: 8. CDR3 length: 16 residues. Germline V gene sequence: CDR1 SEHNR, CDR2 FQNEAQ (reference sequence). The CDR3 nucleotides read TGTGCCAGCAGCTCCCGGGACAGGGGGCATATATACGAGCAGTACTTC. Translation gives CASSSRDRGHIYEQYF.

The V call is TRBV7-3, the J call TRBJ2-1, with no clear D. The V gene's germline CDR1 is SGHTA and CDR2 FQGTGA. Trimming stripped 5 bases from V and 6 bases from J, with 14 bases between. The CDR3 spans 14 residues. The CDR3 sequence: CASSPQPRGNEQFF. The CDR3 DNA is TGTGCCAGCAGCCCCCAGCCCAGAGGCAATGAGCAGTTCTTC.

This rearrangement joins TRBV7-6 to TRBJ1-5; D is uncertain. The CDR3 consists of 16 residues. CDR1 and CDR2 from the germline V gene are SGHVS and FNYEAQ. V gave up 5 bases and J gave up 2 bases, with 16 bases separating them. The CDR3, as DNA: TGTGCCAGCAGCCCCCGAGGTCTGAGAGGCAATCAGCCCCAGCATTTT. This encodes CASSPRGLRGNQPQHF.

With regard to this clone: Different DNA sequences within this sample yield the same CDR3. The rearrangement links TRBV7-9 to TRBJ2-7, with 10 bases identical to TRBD2. CDR3 size: 14 residues. J lost 5 bases, V lost 1 base, and 2 bases had no gene match. Germline-derived CDR1 and CDR2 are SEHNR and FQNEAQ (reference sequence). The CDR3 is CASSLVGLADEQYF. In DNA form, the CDR3 reads TGTGCCAGCAGCTTAGTAGGACTAGCGGACGAGCAGTACTTC.

The chain is built from TRBV10-3 and TRBJ2-2; TRBD1 agrees at 7 bases. Trimming at V came to 2 bases and at J to 3 bases, leaving 3 bases not matched to a gene. This CDR3 is built from 15 residues. Germline V gene sequence: CDR1 ENHRY, CDR2 SYGVKD. The CDR3 loop is CAISERQGDTGELFF. The DNA for the CDR3 is TGTGCCATCAGTGAGAGGCAGGGGGACACCGGGGAGCTGTTTTTT.

This chain links TRBV25-1 with TRBJ2-5; the D gene could be TRBD1 or TRBD2 (5 bases each). The CDR3 runs 11 residues. The germline CDR1 and CDR2 sequences are MGHDK and SYGVNS. V lost 10 bases and J 4 bases, leaving 10 bases between the germline ends. As DNA, the CDR3 is TGTGCCATCCAGGGAGTAGAGACCCAGTACTTC. Translation gives CAIQGVETQYF.

The V and J genes are TRBV15 and TRBJ1-4; D is uncertain. The CDR3 is made up of 15 amino acids. Deletions cut 4 bases from V and 0 bases from J, with 9 bases between. Per germline, CDR1 LNHNV and CDR2 YYDKDF (reference sequence). DNA for the CDR3: TGTGCCACCAGCATTTGGCCTGCAACTAATGAAAAACTGTTTTTT. It is translated as CATSIWPATNEKLFF.

The genes are TRBV4-2 and TRBJ1-1, with D unclear. Germline assignment: CDR1 LGHNA and CDR2 YNFKEQ. The CDR3 is made up of 16 amino acids. Trimming took off 0 bases at V and 0 bases at J, with 11 bases between the two ends. CDR3 sequence reads: CASSQERELMNTEAFF. For the CDR3, the DNA is TGTGCCAGCAGCCAAGAGAGAGAACTGATGAACACTGAAGCTTTCTTT.

The V call is TRBV27, the J call TRBJ2-3, with 11 bases identical to TRBD2. This CDR3 comprises 19 residues. Per the germline V gene, CDR1 is MNHEY and CDR2 is SMNVEV (reference sequence). The J segment lost 0 bases and the V segment lost 2 bases, leaving 10 bases of the junction unmatched. Here the CDR3 DNA reads TGTGCCAGCAGTTTACGCCGGACTAGCGGGTCTACTAGCACAGATACGCAGTATTTT. Encoded protein: CASSLRRTSGSTSTDTQYF.

CDR3 nucleotides: TGTGCCAGCAGTTTGGAGAGGGGTTATGGCGGTTACGAGCAGTACTTC. This translates into CASSLERGYGGYEQYF. The chain links TRBV28 to TRBJ2-7, with D possibly being TRBD1 or TRBD2 (5 bases each). Germline V lookup: CDR1 MDHEN, CDR2 SYDVKM. V shed 3 bases and J shed 4 bases, with 19 bases lying between them. The CDR3 loop spans 16 amino acids.

The J gene is TRBJ2-7, the V gene TRBV5-8, with 7 bases matching TRBD1. V lost 2 bases and J lost 5; bases outside the gene matches: 4. The CDR3 sequence is 13 residues long. Germline values: CDR1 SGHTS, CDR2 YDEGEE. The CDR3 DNA is TGTGCCAGCAGCTTACAGGGGTCCCACGAGCAGTACTTC. This codes for CASSLQGSHEQYF. Full variable domain (remainder filled in from reference TRBV5-8 and TRBJ2-7): EAGVTQSPTHLIKTRGQQATLRCSPISGHTSVYWYQQALGLGLQFLLWYDEGEERNRGNFPPRFSGRQFPNYSSELNVNALELEDSALYLCASSLQGSHEQYFGPGTRLTVT.

This clone is a singleton in its sample. This sequence joins TRBV10-2 and TRBJ2-5; either TRBD1 or TRBD2 may supply D (6 bases each). The CDR3 is made up of 15 amino acids. The ends were cut back, 3 bases at V and 5 bases at J, with 16 bases in the middle. Germline CDR1 and CDR2: WSHSY and SAAADI. CDR3 nucleotides: TGCGCCAGCAGTGAAGCTGGGGGGCCGGGGGAGACCCAGTACTTC. It yields the protein CASSEAGGPGETQYF.

The V gene is TRBV27, the J gene TRBJ1-4; TRBD1 matches 7 bases. The trim removed 7 bases at V and 7 bases at J, leaving 9 bases unmatched. The CDR3 contains 14 residues. Germline lookup yields CDR1 MNHEY and CDR2 SMNVEV (reference sequence). The CDR3 spells CASNYRGFIEKLFF. The DNA for the CDR3 is TGTGCCAGCAACTACAGGGGTTTTATTGAAAAACTGTTTTTT.

The chain combines TRBV4-1 with TRBJ2-4; unclear D gene. The CDR3 length is 17 residues. CDR1 is MGHRA and CDR2 is YSYEKL in the germline V gene. Trimming took off 1 base at V and 0 bases at J, with 13 bases between the two ends. The CDR3 here is CASSQVSAREAKNIQYF. For the CDR3, the DNA is TGCGCCAGCAGCCAAGTTTCTGCGAGAGAAGCCAAAAACATTCAGTACTTC.

The genes are TRBV9 and TRBJ1-6, with D possibly being TRBD1 (5 bases). This CDR3 spans 14 amino acids. The germline CDR1 and CDR2 sequences are SGDLS and YYNGEE. V was trimmed by 3 bases and J by 8 bases, leaving 12 bases between them. The CDR3 here is CASSAGTVDSPLHF. CDR3 nucleotide sequence: TGTGCCAGCAGCGCAGGGACTGTTGATTCACCCCTCCACTTT. The variable domain in full, with the rest retrieved from reference TRBV9 and TRBJ1-6, is DSGVTQTPKHLITATGQRVTLRCSPRSGDLSVYWYQQSLDQGLQFLIQYYNGEERAKGNILERFSAQQFPDLHSELNLSSLELGDSALYFCASSAGTVDSPLHFGNGTRLTVT.

V and J are TRBV18 and TRBJ2-5; no clear D gene. The CDR3 has 13 amino acids. Germline CDR1 KGHSH, CDR2 LQKENI. V gave up 1 base and J gave up 3 bases, with 6 bases separating them. CDR3 in DNA: TGTGCCAGCTCACCACTAAGAGAAGAGACCCAGTACTTC. It yields the protein CASSPLREETQYF.

This chain uses TRBV14 with TRBJ2-6, with TRBD1 identical over 9 bases. This CDR3 is 18 amino acids long. V lost 1 base, J lost 2 bases, and 6 bases stayed unmatched. The germline CDR1 and CDR2 sequences are SGHDN and FVKESK. CDR3 residues: CASSQGVQGAAGANVLTF. CDR3 coding DNA: TGTGCCAGCAGCCAAGGGGTACAGGGGGCGGCTGGGGCCAACGTCCTGACTTTC.

The V gene is TRBV4-1, the J gene TRBJ2-1; 8 nucleotides align to TRBD2. This CDR3 spans 16 amino acids. CDR1 is MGHRA and CDR2 is YSYEKL in the germline V gene. The V segment lost 6 bases and the J segment 4 bases; nucleotides outside the gene matches: 11. Here the CDR3 reads CASSPRLALPYNEQFF. For the CDR3, the DNA is TGCGCCAGCAGTCCTCGACTAGCGCTGCCTTACAATGAGCAGTTCTTC.

This clone appeared once. This CDR3 is also generated by other DNA sequences in the sample. The chain has TRBV10-1 and TRBJ2-3; D is unclear. This CDR3 spans 12 amino acids. V was trimmed by 6 bases and J by 6 bases, leaving 10 bases between them. Germline V gene lookup returns CDR1 WNHNN and CDR2 SYGVQD (reference sequence). CDR3: CASSELGDTQYF. The CDR3 nucleotides are TGCGCCAGCAGCGAGCTAGGGGATACGCAGTATTTT.

The genes are TRBV7-9 and TRBJ1-1; 7 bases are a match to TRBD1. J was trimmed by 5 bases and V by 1 base; bases with no gene match: 13. The germline V gene has CDR1 SEHNR and CDR2 FQNEAQ (reference sequence). The CDR3 covers 17 residues. CDR3: CASSLGLRIGQETEAFF. CDR3 coding DNA: TGTGCCAGCAGCTTAGGTTTAAGGATAGGACAGGAGACTGAAGCTTTCTTT.

The chain employs TRBV28 and TRBJ1-5; D is possibly TRBD1 (6 bases). This CDR3 contains 14 residues. Germline-derived CDR1 and CDR2 are MDHEN and SYDVKM. V dropped 5 bases and J dropped 5 bases, with 13 bases sitting between them. The CDR3 sequence: CASSARTAHQPQHF. Written as DNA, the CDR3 is TGTGCCAGCAGTGCCCGGACAGCCCATCAGCCCCAGCATTTT.

This rearrangement joins TRBV7-6 to TRBJ2-1, with D tentatively TRBD1 or TRBD2 (6 bases each). The CDR3 contains 18 residues. Germline V CDR1 and CDR2: SGHVS, FNYEAQ. The V gene lost 2 bases and the J gene lost 6 bases, with 23 bases spanning the gap. The CDR3 DNA sequence: TGTGCCAGCAGCTTAATGGGCGGGACACCAGGAAGGGGCAATGAGCAGTTCTTC. This encodes CASSLMGGTPGRGNEQFF.